This is a list of T cell receptor beta chains from one sample in a study of chemoradiotherapy in HPV16-positive cancers. Using immunoSEQ multiplex PCR, the repertoire was profiled, and TCRdb retains in-frame clones only, with some absent. Here the sample spans about 3,500 clones, roughly 95% being singletons. Collection took place from a patient who underwent chemoradiotherapy. The receptors originated from a human donor with HPV-associated anogenital cancer. Each CDR3 is given with its conserved first and last residue. D genes are given only for firm matches. The size entry is marked missing in some rows and otherwise reads once, few, many or a size class.

clone size	D gene	V gene	J gene	CDR3 DNA	CDR3 protein
.	.	TRBV28	TRBJ1-5	TGTGCCAGCAGTTTATCCGGGTCTCAGCCCCAGCATTTT	CASSLSGSQPQHF
.	TRBD2	TRBV9	TRBJ2-3	TGTGCCAGCAGCGTATTCATGGGGGGGGAGACAGATACGCAGTATTTT	CASSVFMGGETDTQYF
.	TRBD1	TRBV5-5	TRBJ1-1	TGTGCCAGCAGCTTCCGGGACAGGGTAACTGAAGCTTTCTTT	CASSFRDRVTEAFF
.	.	TRBV2	TRBJ1-2	TGTGCCAGCAGTTACACCAAGACGGGTACTAACTATGGCTACACCTTC	CASSYTKTGTNYGYTF
.	TRBD2	TRBV2	TRBJ2-7	TGTGCCAGCAGCATAGCGGGGAGCCCCTACGAGCAGTACTTC	CASSIAGSPYEQYF
.	.	TRBV5-4	TRBJ1-2	TGTGCCAGCAGCTTTAGCAGGAGTGTCTATGGCTACACCTTC	CASSFSRSVYGYTF
once	TRBD2	TRBV7-8	TRBJ2-7	TGTGCCAGCACCAAGCGGGGGCCCAGCTCCTACGAGCAGTACTTC	CASTKRGPSSYEQYF
.	TRBD1	TRBV9	TRBJ2-7	TGTGCCAGCAGGGGACAGTACTGCTGTACCTACGAGCAGTACTTC	CASRGQYCCTYEQYF
.	.	TRBV6-5	TRBJ2-7	TGTGCCAGCAGCCTCTCCCAAGGGGGCGAGCAGTACTTC	CASSLSQGGEQYF
.	.	TRBV29-1	TRBJ2-7	TGCAGCGTTGTGTTGGACTACGAGCAGTACTTC	CSVVLDYEQYF
.	.	TRBV28	TRBJ1-1	TGTGCCAGCAGCCTGGGACATTTTGAAGCTTTCTTT	CASSLGHFEAFF
.	.	TRBV7-9	TRBJ1-5	TGTGCCAGCAGCTTTGGGGGGGCGAATCAGCCCCAGCATTTT	CASSFGGANQPQHF
.	TRBD1	TRBV5-4	TRBJ1-2	TGTGCCAGCAGCTTGGGGGACAGCTATGGCTACACCTTC	CASSLGDSYGYTF